A selection of T cell receptor beta chains follows, all from one sample in a study of blood T cell repertoires in COVID-19. The method was immunoSEQ multiplex PCR; TCRdb's version includes in-frame clones alone and lacks a portion of them. In the table there are around 99,000 clones, 79% of which are singletons. The sequenced sample was peripheral blood. The origin of the receptors is an elderly woman with active or convalescent COVID-19. The CDR3 runs from the conserved cysteine through the conserved F or W. A D gene is named only where the DNA matches it firmly. Where a row states a size, it is once, few, many or the class of an expanded clone; other rows omit it.

J gene	D gene	clone size	V gene	CDR3 DNA	CDR3 protein
TRBJ2-1	-	-	TRBV28	TGTGCCAGCAGTTTACCCGGGTGGAGGGAGGTCTGGCAGTTCTTC	CASSLPGWREVWQFF
TRBJ2-1	-	-	TRBV11-2	TGTGCCAGCAGCTTATTGGCTTCCCAGCGGAATTACAATGAGCAGTTCTTC	CASSLLASQRNYNEQFF
TRBJ1-4	TRBD1	few	TRBV5-6	TGTGCCAGCAGCTTATTGGGACAGGGGAATGAAAAACTGTTTTTT	CASSLLGQGNEKLFF
TRBJ2-5	TRBD2	-	TRBV7-2	TGTGCCAGCAGCTTAAGGGCGGGAGAAGAGACCCAGTACTTC	CASSLRAGEETQYF
TRBJ2-7	TRBD1	-	TRBV6-1	TGTGCCAGCAGCGAAGACTGGACAGGGTTCGTCTACGAGCAGTACTTC	CASSEDWTGFVYEQYF
TRBJ2-7	TRBD1	medium-sized	TRBV6-1	TGTGCCAGCAGTGAAGCGGGGTGGACAGGGGGCGACGAGCAGTACTTC	CASSEAGWTGGDEQYF
TRBJ2-4	TRBD2	-	TRBV28	TGTGCCAGCACCCTAGCCGGGGGGGAACTAGCGCCTTTAGGGTCTCAGTACTTC	CASTLAGGELAPLGSQYF
TRBJ1-1	TRBD1	-	TRBV19	TGTGCCAGTACCCGTCGGGGGACAGGGGGCGGCACTGAAGCTTTCTTT	CASTRRGTGGGTEAFF
TRBJ2-1	-	-	TRBV5-1	TGCGCCAGCAGCTCAGAACCAAAGACCTCTGCTAGAGCCCCTTACAATGAGCAGTTCTTC	CASSSEPKTSARAPYNEQFF
TRBJ1-5	TRBD1	few	TRBV28	TGTGCCAGCAGTCCTGGGACAGGGAATAGCAATCAGCCCCAGCATTTT	CASSPGTGNSNQPQHF
TRBJ1-2	TRBD1	medium-sized	TRBV5-1	TGTGCCAGCAGCTCGGATCCCGGGACAGCCGATGGCTACACCTTC	CASSSDPGTADGYTF
TRBJ2-7	-	once	TRBV29-1	TGCAGCGCCCCCGGGGGGCCCAACGAGCAGTACTTC	CSAPGGPNEQYF
TRBJ2-1	-	-	TRBV10-3	TGTGCCATGAGGGGGCGGGAAGGCCTGGGTGAGCAGTTCTTC	CAMRGREGLGEQFF
TRBJ2-7	TRBD2	few	TRBV6-2/TRBV6-3	TGTGCCAGCAGCTCCTCGATTCGGGACTACGGGTACGAGCAGTACTTC	CASSSSIRDYGYEQYF
TRBJ2-5	-	-	TRBV2	TGTGCCAGCAGTGACGGCGGGTCACAGTACTTC	CASSDGGSQYF
TRBJ2-2	-	few	TRBV29-1	TGCAGCGCCGATGGTTCACAGGGCACCGGGGAGCTGTTTTTT	CSADGSQGTGELFF
TRBJ2-7	-	-	TRBV7-9	TGTGCCAGCACCGACAGGTCCTACGAGCAGTACTTC	CASTDRSYEQYF
TRBJ2-3	TRBD2	-	TRBV10-3	TGTGCCACCGACCTAGCGGGAGGGCCAATGGATACGCAGTATTTT	CATDLAGGPMDTQYF
TRBJ1-2	-	-	TRBV20-1	TGCAGTGCTGTGGGACTCCAGTTGAGCACCTTC	CSAVGLQLSTF
TRBJ2-7	-	-	TRBV2	TGTGCCAGCCGCCAAGGATTAGCTTCCGAGCAGTACTTC	CASRQGLASEQYF
TRBJ2-5	TRBD2	-	TRBV25-1	TGTGCCAGCAGTCCCCAAGGTAGCGGGAGGGAAGAGACCCAGTACTTC	CASSPQGSGREETQYF
TRBJ2-7	-	-	TRBV2	TGTGCCAGCCGAGCGGCACCCTACGAGCAGTACTTC	CASRAAPYEQYF
TRBJ2-7	-	-	TRBV7-3	TGTGCCAGCAGCTTAGTTCCGGGTGCCTACGAGCAGTACTTC	CASSLVPGAYEQYF
TRBJ2-5	-	-	TRBV5-4	TGTGCCAGCAGCTTTCAATCTAGCCCGGAGAAGGAGACCCAGTACTTC	CASSFQSSPEKETQYF
TRBJ1-2	TRBD1	-	TRBV20-1	TGCAGTGGTTCAGGGGGCTTGGGCTACACCTTC	CSGSGGLGYTF
TRBJ2-1	TRBD2	once	TRBV29-1	TGCAGCGTCGATGCTAGCGGGAGGGGGAATGAGCAGTTCTTC	CSVDASGRGNEQFF
TRBJ2-1	TRBD2	-	TRBV19	TGTGCCAGTAGGACTAGCGGGACCTACAATGAGCAGTTCTTC	CASRTSGTYNEQFF
TRBJ1-3	-	-	TRBV7-8	TGTGCCAGCAGCCTCCGGTGGGGAAACACCATATATTTT	CASSLRWGNTIYF
TRBJ2-3	TRBD2	-	TRBV24-1	TGTGCCACCAGTGCAGGCGGGAGGGCCGCAGATACGCAGTATTTT	CATSAGGRAADTQYF
TRBJ2-7	-	once	TRBV5-4	TGTGCCAGCAGCTTCGGCGGGACGTACTACGAGCAGTACTTC	CASSFGGTYYEQYF
TRBJ2-7	TRBD2	-	TRBV4-3	TGCGCCAGCAGCCAAGATCACGGACTAGCGGGACACGAGCAGTACTTC	CASSQDHGLAGHEQYF
TRBJ1-2	-	-	TRBV7-2	TGTGCCAGCAGCTTAGGGAGTGGGGCGTCGTGGGTTGGCTACACCTTC	CASSLGSGASWVGYTF
TRBJ2-1	TRBD2	-	TRBV5-1	TGCGCCAGCCGACCACTAGCGTTGGGGGTAAATGAGCAGTTCTTC	CASRPLALGVNEQFF
TRBJ2-1	-	few	TRBV9	TGTGCCAGCAGCAATAGCGTAATAAATGAGCAGTTCTTC	CASSNSVINEQFF
TRBJ2-2	-	few	TRBV28	TGTGCCTACAGGAGTAGCACCGGGGAGCTGTTTTTT	CAYRSSTGELFF
TRBJ2-7	TRBD2	-	TRBV6-2/TRBV6-3	TGTGCCAGCAGTGATAAGCGGGGGACCTACGAGCAGTACTTC	CASSDKRGTYEQYF
TRBJ1-4	TRBD1	-	TRBV5-1	TGCGCCAGCAGTTCCTCAGGGGGCGATGAAAAACTGTTTTTT	CASSSSGGDEKLFF
TRBJ2-1	TRBD2	-	TRBV5-5	TGTGCCAGCAGCCCCCTGGGCGGGAGGGCCGGTGAGCAGTTCTTC	CASSPLGGRAGEQFF
TRBJ2-7	-	-	TRBV6-1	TGTGCCAGCAGTGAAGGGGGCATCCGACACGAGCAGTACTTC	CASSEGGIRHEQYF
TRBJ2-2	-	-	TRBV5-1	TGTGCCAGCAGCTTGACAGTTATCGGGGAGCTGTTTTTT	CASSLTVIGELFF
TRBJ1-6	-	many	TRBV28	TGTGCCAGCAGTGGCGCGGACAGCCTGGATTCACCCCTCCACTTT	CASSGADSLDSPLHF
TRBJ2-2	TRBD2	-	TRBV11-2	TGTGCCAGCAGCCGAGGGACTAGCGGGTCGACCGGGGAGCTGTTTTTT	CASSRGTSGSTGELFF
TRBJ2-7	TRBD1	-	TRBV28	TGTGCCAGCAGTTTCATCGGGACAGTCGCCGAGCAGTACTTC	CASSFIGTVAEQYF
TRBJ2-2	TRBD2	-	TRBV28	TGTGCCATCTACCATGGGGCTAGCGGGGACACCGGGGAGCTGTTTTTT	CAIYHGASGDTGELFF
TRBJ1-1	TRBD1	-	TRBV9	TGTGCCAGCGGGCCTTGGGACAGGGATGACACTGAAGCTTTCTTT	CASGPWDRDDTEAFF
TRBJ2-7	TRBD2	-	TRBV4-1	TGCGCCAGCAGCCGTACCGGGACTAGTTCTGACGAGCAGTACTTC	CASSRTGTSSDEQYF
TRBJ1-1	-	-	TRBV4-3	TGCGCCAGCAGCCAAGATCGGTCCCCAGGGGAAGCAAGCGTGACAACTGAAGCTTTCTTT	CASSQDRSPGEASVTTEAFF
TRBJ1-4	TRBD1	few	TRBV5-4	TGTGCCAGCAGCTTAACCGGGACAGGGGATGAAAAACTGTTTTTT	CASSLTGTGDEKLFF